This TCR beta chain appears in the sequencing data of a study of blood T cells in healthy people across ages. A J-beta primer mix and a sample-barcoded 5' primer were used in a second PCR of about 7 to 12 cycles. TCRdb recomputed calls from the 5' RACE reads with MiXCR, one row per CDR3 protein. Altogether approximately 810,000 distinct CDR3 sequences are present, around 28% being singletons, with the ten largest covering roughly 17%. A minimum of 5 micrograms of total RNA was extracted per sample. Germline lookup yields CDR1 MRHNA and CDR2 SNTAGT. There are 15 residues in the CDR3. V and J are TRBV6-4 and TRBJ2-7, with D tentatively TRBD2 (7 bases). Judging by the DNA end, TRBJ2-5 fits better; the J call may be wrong. The sample taken for sequencing was blood. This receptor was taken from a woman over 75 in good health. DNA of the CDR3: TGTGCCAGCAGTGCAATGGCGGGGGCCGGGGAGACCCAGTACTTC. Protein sequence: CASSAMAGAGETQYF.